A single sample is the source of the 28 T cell receptor beta chains below, sequenced in a study of cytomegalovirus exposure and HLA in healthy donors (dated by TCRdb to about 2017). The protocol used for the library was the immunoSEQ multiplex PCR assay. A mixture of 60 forward primers for TCR Vbeta segments and 13 reverse primers for TCR Jbeta segments was used in the multiplex PCR. TCRdb's version of the immuneACCESS table is confined to in-frame rearrangements and falls short of the full clone set. An unresolved V gene accounts for under half of the shortfall where checked; the remainder is of unknown origin. The sample contains some 100,000 clones, 65% to 90% of them found a single time. The top ten hold 1.2% of the sample. The sample was PBMCs. These receptors were obtained from a woman between 18 and 29 years old in good health and CMV-seronegative.

The J gene is TRBJ1-3, the V gene TRBV15; the D is unclear. V was clipped by 3 bases and J by 0 bases, with 15 bases between them. There are 17 residues in the CDR3. The germline CDR1 and CDR2 sequences are LNHNV and YYDKDF (reference sequence). In nucleotides, the CDR3 is TGTGCCACCAGCAGCTGGGCGCAACGGTTCTCTGGAAACACCATATATTTT. As protein: CATSSWAQRFSGNTIYF.

There are a few counts of this clone. This rearrangement joins TRBV6-6 to TRBJ2-7; TRBD1 might be the D (5 bases). The V gene's germline CDR1 is MNHNY and CDR2 SVGAGI (reference sequence). The length of the CDR3 is 15 residues. The V gene lost 5 bases and the J gene lost 5 bases, with 19 bases spanning the gap. CDR3 sequence reads: CASSEMKKGQNEQYF. In DNA, the CDR3 is TGTGCCAGCAGTGAGATGAAGAAGGGGCAAAACGAGCAGTACTTC.

The chain employs TRBV7-9 and TRBJ2-5, with 7 bases identical to TRBD2. The DNA end lines up better with TRBJ2-7; the J call may be wrong. The CDR3 is 14 amino acids. Germline-derived CDR1 and CDR2 are SEHNR and FQNEAQ (reference sequence). CDR3 sequence reads: CASSFGTNSYEQYF. In DNA form, the CDR3 reads TGTGCCAGCAGCTTCGGGACTAACTCCTACGAGCAGTACTTC.

The rearrangement joins TRBV7-2 to TRBJ2-2; 8 bases line up with TRBD2. CDR1 and CDR2 from the germline V gene are SGHTA and FQGNSA. The CDR3 totals 14 residues. The ends lost 8 bases at V and 6 bases at J; junction bases unmatched: 8. The CDR3 loop reads CASSKRERAGELFF. CDR3 DNA: TGTGCCAGCTCTAAGCGGGAGAGAGCCGGGGAGCTGTTTTTT.

The chain combines TRBV30 with TRBJ2-5; 12 bases are shared with TRBD2. CDR1 and CDR2 (germline): GTSNPN, SVGIG (reference sequence). This CDR3 is 16 amino acids long. Unmatched junction bases numbered 9, after V lost 2 bases and J lost 5 bases. CDR3 nucleotides: TGTGCCTGGAGTCTCCTAGCGGGAGGGCCCGGGGAGACCCAGTACTTC. Protein sequence: CAWSLLAGGPGETQYF.

The rearrangement joins TRBV4-3 to TRBJ2-7; tentative D call: TRBD2 (7 bases). The CDR3 spans 15 residues. Trimming removed 0 bases at V and 6 bases at J, with 15 bases between. Germline V gene data show CDR1 as LGHNA and CDR2 as YSLEER. The chain's CDR3 is CASSQDHGEGVEQYF. CDR3 in DNA: TGCGCCAGCAGCCAAGATCATGGGGAGGGGGTCGAGCAGTACTTC.

This chain connects TRBV5-1 to TRBJ2-7; 8 bases fit TRBD1. V lost 5 bases and J lost 2; bases outside the gene matches: 6. This CDR3 has 14 amino acids. The germline gives CDR1 SGHRS, CDR2 YFSETQ. The DNA of the CDR3 is TGCGCCAGCAGGACGAGACAGGGGACCTACGAGCAGTACTTC. Protein product: CASRTRQGTYEQYF. The full variable domain, rest sourced from reference TRBV5-1 and TRBJ2-7, is KAGVTQTPRYLIKTRGQQVTLSCSPISGHRSVSWYQQTPGQGLQFLFEYFSETQRNKGNFPGRFSGRQFSNSRSEMNVSTLELGDSALYLCASRTRQGTYEQYFGPGTRLTVT.

This chain uses TRBV19 with TRBJ1-1; D may be TRBD1 (5 bases). Trimming left V 1 base short and J 0 bases short, with 9 bases between. The CDR3 has 15 residues. In germline, CDR1 is LNHDA, CDR2 SQIVND (reference sequence). CDR3 protein: CASSIVQGMNTEAFF. As DNA, the CDR3 is TGTGCCAGTAGTATAGTGCAGGGTATGAACACTGAAGCTTTCTTT.

The rearrangement joins TRBV28 to TRBJ1-1; 7 bases are shared with TRBD1. The CDR3 has 15 residues. The junction had 11 bases not matched to a gene; V was cut back by 6 bases and J by 4 bases. Germline V gene data show CDR1 as MDHEN and CDR2 as SYDVKM. The CDR3: CASRTGSLISTEAFF. Here the CDR3 DNA reads TGTGCCAGCAGGACAGGGTCACTTATAAGCACTGAAGCTTTCTTT.

This sequence joins TRBV7-8 and TRBJ1-5; 8 bases line up with TRBD1. The junction had 17 bases not matched to a gene; V was cut back by 5 bases and J by 5 bases. This CDR3 has 18 residues. CDR1 and CDR2 from the germline V gene are SGHVS and FQNEAQ. In nucleotides, the CDR3 is TGTGCCAGCAGCCCGGACAGGGTAAGGATTCTGTCCGATCAGCCCCAGCATTTT. The encoded protein is CASSPDRVRILSDQPQHF.

On this clone itself: An end of the junction differs from the germline gene, which may be a read error. The rearrangement links TRBV7-9 to TRBJ1-4; no clear D. Germline V gene sequence: CDR1 SEHNR, CDR2 FQNEAQ (reference sequence). The CDR3 length is 12 residues. The CDR3 DNA follows: TGTTCCAGCACCCAAAATAATGAAAAACTGTTTTTT. This encodes CSSTQNNEKLFF.

This chain links TRBV2 with TRBJ1-1; D perhaps matches TRBD1 (5 bases). Trimming removed 6 bases at V and 4 bases at J, with 12 bases between. The CDR3 loop spans 13 amino acids. CDR1 and CDR2 from the germline V gene are SNHLY and FYNNEI. The CDR3: CASRFRASTEAFF. The CDR3, as DNA: TGTGCCAGCAGATTCAGGGCTAGCACTGAAGCTTTCTTT.

The chain employs TRBV6-1 and TRBJ2-7; D possibly corresponds to TRBD1 (6 bases). In germline, CDR1 is MNHNS, CDR2 SASEGT. The CDR3 runs to 15 residues. V lost 4 bases, J lost 0 bases, and 13 bases lay in between. CDR3 nucleotides: TGTGCCAGCAGTGCCCGGGACAAGAGCTCCTACGAGCAGTACTTC. It encodes CASSARDKSSYEQYF.

This chain links TRBV10-3 with TRBJ2-3; D is possibly TRBD1 (5 bases). The germline V and J ends were trimmed by 9 bases and 3 bases, with 13 bases remaining between them. The CDR3 length is 13 residues. CDR1 is ENHRY, CDR2 SYGVKD, per germline. CDR3 sequence (DNA): TGTGCCATTAGTCCCAGGGTTACAGATACGCAGTATTTT. It is translated as CAISPRVTDTQYF.

The CDR3 DNA reads as TGTGCCAGCTCAAGCCGGGACGGGGGTGCCACCGGGGAGCTGTTTTTT. Its protein product is CASSSRDGGATGELFF. The chain recombines TRBV18 with TRBJ2-2, with D tentatively TRBD2 (6 bases). Germline V gives CDR1 KGHSH, CDR2 LQKENI. The V end was cut by 5 bases, the J end by 4 bases, with 17 bases between. The CDR3 is made up of 16 amino acids.

V and J are TRBV9 and TRBJ2-2; no reliable D call. This CDR3 comprises 15 residues. The germline V gene encodes CDR1 SGDLS and CDR2 YYNGEE. Between the trimmed V and J ends, which lost 1 base and 3 bases, there was a span of 10 bases. The CDR3 nucleotides are TGTGCCAGCAGCGTAATCTCTAGAGACACCGGGGAGCTGTTTTTT. It specifies CASSVISRDTGELFF.

The chain has TRBV11-2 and TRBJ2-3; TRBD2 matches at 9 bases. Unmatched junction bases numbered 12, after V lost 5 bases and J lost 3 bases. This CDR3 has 17 amino acids. CDR1 and CDR2 (germline): SGHAT, FQNNGV. The chain's CDR3 is CASSTGRGLAGTDTQYF. The DNA of the CDR3 is TGTGCCAGCAGCACCGGTAGAGGGCTAGCGGGGACAGATACGCAGTATTTT.

This clone was detected only a few times. The chain joins TRBV28 to TRBJ1-3, with 9 bases lining up with TRBD1. Looked up from germline, CDR1 is MDHEN and CDR2 is SYDVKM. This CDR3 is built from 14 residues. Trimming at V came to 5 bases and at J to 4 bases, leaving 3 bases not matched to a gene. CDR3 nucleotide sequence: TGTGCCAGCAGTCCGGGGACAGGGGGAAACACCATATATTTT. Translating gives CASSPGTGGNTIYF.

The J gene is TRBJ2-2, the V gene TRBV5-4, with a weak D call TRBD1 (6 bases). Looked up from germline, CDR1 is SGHNT and CDR2 is YYREEE (reference sequence). The CDR3 spans 15 residues. Deletions cut 3 bases from V and 3 bases from J, with 12 bases between. The CDR3 DNA reads TGTGCCAGCAGCTATCAAGGACAGTACACCGGGGAGCTGTTTTTT. This translates into CASSYQGQYTGELFF.

This sequence joins TRBV28 and TRBJ2-5, with D unresolved. Germline assignment: CDR1 MDHEN and CDR2 SYDVKM. This CDR3 has 12 residues. Between the trimmed V and J ends, which lost 5 bases and 4 bases, there was a span of 8 bases. The CDR3 DNA sequence: TGTGCCAGCAGTCTAAATCGAGAGACCCAGTACTTC. Protein sequence: CASSLNRETQYF.

This clone appeared a few times. V and J are TRBV5-6 and TRBJ1-4, with a weak D call TRBD1 (6 bases). Trimming pared 0 bases from V and 1 base from J, leaving 10 bases between. This CDR3 spans 16 amino acids. Per the germline V gene, CDR1 is SGHDT and CDR2 is YYEEEE. The DNA for the CDR3 is TGTGCCAGCAGCTTGGCAGGGGCGGGAACTAATGAAAAACTGTTTTTT. This translates into CASSLAGAGTNEKLFF. Based on the CDR3 plus reference TRBV5-6 and TRBJ1-4, the full variable domain is DAGVTQSPTHLIKTRGQQVTLRCSPKSGHDTVSWYQQALGQGPQFIFQYYEEEERQRGNFPDRFSGHQFPNYSSELNVNALLLGDSALYLCASSLAGAGTNEKLFFGSGTQLSVL.

This clone appeared once. The chain is built from TRBV30 and TRBJ2-1; 7 nucleotides line up with TRBD1. This CDR3 is built from 15 residues. Germline CDR1 GTSNPN, CDR2 SVGIG (reference sequence). V lost 2 bases to trimming and J lost 4 bases; unmatched junction nucleotides: 8. The CDR3 DNA sequence: TGTGCCTGGAGTAAAGGGGACAGTCCATACAATGAGCAGTTCTTC. Its translation is CAWSKGDSPYNEQFF.

The chain uses TRBV11-2 and TRBJ2-3, with 7 bases lining up with TRBD2. Germline V CDR1 and CDR2: SGHAT, FQNNGV. The V segment lost 5 bases and the J segment 1 base; nucleotides outside the gene matches: 6. The CDR3 runs 15 residues. CDR3 sequence (DNA): TGTGCCAGCAGCCTTGCGGGGGTTGGCACAGATACGCAGTATTTT. Its translation: CASSLAGVGTDTQYF.

The rearrangement uses TRBV6-5 and TRBJ2-1, with 7 bases that match TRBD1. The V and J ends lost 6 bases and 2 bases, in that order; junction bases with no gene match: 7. This CDR3 has 15 amino acids. Germline loops: CDR1 MNHEY, CDR2 SVGAGI. The CDR3, as DNA: TGTGCCAGCAGCCCTGACAGGGTCGCCTACAATGAGCAGTTCTTC. This codes for CASSPDRVAYNEQFF.

Comment on this clone: The CDR3 does not end in the conserved phenylalanine or tryptophan, so this is likely a read error. The DNA is left out, because the CDR3 cannot be placed on it with certainty; the CDR3 is given as TCRdb lists it. The chain is built from TRBV7-3 and TRBJ2-3; the table's D call, TRBD2, was not checked against the DNA. The CDR3 is 9 residues long, counting both termini. Germline-derived CDR1 and CDR2 are SGHTA and FQGTGA. This CDR3 is CASSQKGGS.

This chain uses TRBV7-9 with TRBJ1-4; TRBD1 matches at 10 bases. This CDR3 contains 15 residues. Germline V gene data show CDR1 as SEHNR and CDR2 as FQNEAQ (reference sequence). V trimming: 5 bases; J trimming: 6 bases; junction bases outside the gene matches: 6. The CDR3 reads CASSPGDRGDEKLFF. DNA of the CDR3: TGTGCCAGCAGCCCTGGGGACAGGGGTGATGAAAAACTGTTTTTT.

The chain links TRBV28 to TRBJ2-1; 10 bases fit TRBD1. Germline CDR1 MDHEN, CDR2 SYDVKM. The CDR3 has 15 residues. With V trimmed by 6 bases and J by 7 bases, 9 bases remained unmatched. CDR3 in DNA: TGTGCCAGCAGGGACCGGGACAGGGGTGGGAATGAGCAGTTCTTC. Translation: CASRDRDRGGNEQFF.

The rearrangement joins TRBV30 to TRBJ2-5, with 7 positions matching TRBD2. The end of the DNA is better explained by TRBJ2-7, so the J call may be wrong. The germline gives CDR1 GTSNPN, CDR2 SVGIG (reference sequence). This CDR3 is built from 14 residues. CDR3 loop: CAWSLREIFGEQYF. CDR3 DNA: TGTGCCTGGAGCTTGCGGGAGATATTCGGCGAGCAGTACTTC.